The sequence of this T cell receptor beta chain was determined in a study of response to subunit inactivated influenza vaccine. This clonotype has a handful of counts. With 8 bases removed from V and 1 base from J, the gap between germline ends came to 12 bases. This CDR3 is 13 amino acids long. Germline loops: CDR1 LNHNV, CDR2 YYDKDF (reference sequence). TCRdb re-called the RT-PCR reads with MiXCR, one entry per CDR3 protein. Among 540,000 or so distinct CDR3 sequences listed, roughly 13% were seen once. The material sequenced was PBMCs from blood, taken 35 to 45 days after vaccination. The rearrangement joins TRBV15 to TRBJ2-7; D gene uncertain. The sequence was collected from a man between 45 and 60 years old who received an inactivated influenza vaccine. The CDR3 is CATSLSRSYEQYF. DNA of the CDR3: TGTGCCACCTCTCTGAGTAGGTCCTACGAGCAGTACTTC.